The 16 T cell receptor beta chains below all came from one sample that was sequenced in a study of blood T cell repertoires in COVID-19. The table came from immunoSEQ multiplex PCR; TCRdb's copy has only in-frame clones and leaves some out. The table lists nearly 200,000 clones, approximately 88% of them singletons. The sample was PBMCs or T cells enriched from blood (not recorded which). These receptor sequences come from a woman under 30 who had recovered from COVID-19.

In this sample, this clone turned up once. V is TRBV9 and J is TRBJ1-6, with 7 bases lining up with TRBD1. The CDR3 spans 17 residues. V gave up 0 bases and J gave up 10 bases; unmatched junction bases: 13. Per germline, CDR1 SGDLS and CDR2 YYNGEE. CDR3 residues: CASSVEGIDRVDSPLHF. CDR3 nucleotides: TGTGCCAGCAGCGTAGAGGGTATCGACAGGGTGGACTCACCCCTCCACTTT.

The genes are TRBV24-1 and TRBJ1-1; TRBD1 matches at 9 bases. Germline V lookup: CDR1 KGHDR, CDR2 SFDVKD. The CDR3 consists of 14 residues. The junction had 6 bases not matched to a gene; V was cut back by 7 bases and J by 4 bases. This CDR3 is CATRGDRETTEAFF. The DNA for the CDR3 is TGTGCCACCAGGGGGGACAGGGAGACCACTGAAGCTTTCTTT.

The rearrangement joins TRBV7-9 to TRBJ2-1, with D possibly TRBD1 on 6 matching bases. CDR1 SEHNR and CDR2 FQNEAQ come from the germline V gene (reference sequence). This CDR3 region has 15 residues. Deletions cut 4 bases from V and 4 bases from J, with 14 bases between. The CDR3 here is CASSSTGYGYNEQFF. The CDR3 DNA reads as TGTGCCAGCAGCTCAACAGGGTATGGATACAATGAGCAGTTCTTC. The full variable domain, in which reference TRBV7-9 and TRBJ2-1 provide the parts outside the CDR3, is DTGVSQNPRHKITKRGQNVTFRCDPISEHNRLYWYRQTLGQGPEFLTYFQNEAQLEKSRLLSDRFSAERPKGSFSTLEIQRTEQGDSAMYLCASSSTGYGYNEQFFGPGTRLTVL.

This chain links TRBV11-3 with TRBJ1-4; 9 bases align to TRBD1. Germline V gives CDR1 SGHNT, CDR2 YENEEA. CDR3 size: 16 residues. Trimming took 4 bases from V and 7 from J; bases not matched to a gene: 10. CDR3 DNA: TGTGCCAGCAGCTCACAAAGGGACAGGGAAGGTGAAAAACTGTTTTTT. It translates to CASSSQRDREGEKLFF.

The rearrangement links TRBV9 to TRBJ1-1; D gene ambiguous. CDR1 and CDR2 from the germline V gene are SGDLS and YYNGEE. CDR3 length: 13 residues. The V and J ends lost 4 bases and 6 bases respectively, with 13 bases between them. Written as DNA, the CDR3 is TGTGCCAGCAGCACCCTCGGGATATCTGAAGCTTTCTTT. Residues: CASSTLGISEAFF. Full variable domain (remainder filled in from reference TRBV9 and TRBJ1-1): DSGVTQTPKHLITATGQRVTLRCSPRSGDLSVYWYQQSLDQGLQFLIQYYNGEERAKGNILERFSAQQFPDLHSELNLSSLELGDSALYFCASSTLGISEAFFGQGTRLTVV.

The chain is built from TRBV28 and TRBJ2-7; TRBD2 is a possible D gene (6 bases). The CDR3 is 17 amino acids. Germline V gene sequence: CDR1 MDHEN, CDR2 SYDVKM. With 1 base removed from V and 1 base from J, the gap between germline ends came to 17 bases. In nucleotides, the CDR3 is TGTGCCAGCAGTTTATCGTCTTCGGGGGTCATATCCTACGAGCAGTACTTC. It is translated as CASSLSSSGVISYEQYF.

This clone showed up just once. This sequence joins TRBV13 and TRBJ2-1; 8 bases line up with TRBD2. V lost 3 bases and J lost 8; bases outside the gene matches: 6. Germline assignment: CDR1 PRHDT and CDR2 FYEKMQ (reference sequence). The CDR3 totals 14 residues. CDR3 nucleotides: TGTGCCAGCAGCTTGAGCGGGAGACAGGATGAGCAGTTCTTC. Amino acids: CASSLSGRQDEQFF.

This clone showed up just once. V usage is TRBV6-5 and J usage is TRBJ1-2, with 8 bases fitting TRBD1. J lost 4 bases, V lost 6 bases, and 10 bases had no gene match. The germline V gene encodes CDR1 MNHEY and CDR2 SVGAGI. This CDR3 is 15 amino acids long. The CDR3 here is CASRRQGLAPYGYTF. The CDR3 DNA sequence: TGTGCCAGCAGGAGACAGGGGCTGGCCCCCTATGGCTACACCTTC.

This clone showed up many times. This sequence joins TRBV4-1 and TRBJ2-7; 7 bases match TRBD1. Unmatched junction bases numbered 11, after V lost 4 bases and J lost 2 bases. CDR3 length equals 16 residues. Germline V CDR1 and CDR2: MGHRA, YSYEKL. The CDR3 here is CASSLEPPGQPYEQYF. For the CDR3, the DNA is TGCGCCAGCAGCCTCGAACCCCCGGGACAGCCCTACGAGCAGTACTTC.

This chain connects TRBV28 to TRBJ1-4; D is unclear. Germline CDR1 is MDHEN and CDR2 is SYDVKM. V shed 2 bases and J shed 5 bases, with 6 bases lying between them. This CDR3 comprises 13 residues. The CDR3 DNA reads TGTGCCAGCAGTTTAGATCAGAATGAAAAACTGTTTTTT. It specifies CASSLDQNEKLFF.

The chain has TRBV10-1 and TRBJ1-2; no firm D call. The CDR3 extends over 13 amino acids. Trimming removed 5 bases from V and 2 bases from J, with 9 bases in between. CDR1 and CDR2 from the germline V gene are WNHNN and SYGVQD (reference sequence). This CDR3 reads CASSPDMNYGYTF. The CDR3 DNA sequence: TGCGCCAGCAGTCCCGACATGAACTATGGCTACACCTTC.

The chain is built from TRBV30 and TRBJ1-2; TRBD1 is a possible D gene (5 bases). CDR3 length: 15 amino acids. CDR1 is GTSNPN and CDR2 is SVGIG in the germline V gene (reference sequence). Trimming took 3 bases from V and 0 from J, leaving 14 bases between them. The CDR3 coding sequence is TGTGCCTGGAGGGGTGGGGGGAATCCTAACTATGGCTACACCTTC. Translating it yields CAWRGGGNPNYGYTF.

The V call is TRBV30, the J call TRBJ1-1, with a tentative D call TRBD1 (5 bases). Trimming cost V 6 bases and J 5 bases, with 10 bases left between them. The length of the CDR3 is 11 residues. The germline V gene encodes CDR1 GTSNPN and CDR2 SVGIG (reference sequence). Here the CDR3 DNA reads TGTGCCTGCCAGGGTCGAACTGAAGCTTTCTTT. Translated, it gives CACQGRTEAFF. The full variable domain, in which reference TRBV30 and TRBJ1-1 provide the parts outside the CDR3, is SQTIHQWPATLVQPVGSPLSLECTVEGTSNPNLYWYRQAAGRGLQLLFYSVGIGQISSEVPQNLSASRPQDRQFILSSKKLLLSDSGFYLCACQGRTEAFFGQGTRLTVV.

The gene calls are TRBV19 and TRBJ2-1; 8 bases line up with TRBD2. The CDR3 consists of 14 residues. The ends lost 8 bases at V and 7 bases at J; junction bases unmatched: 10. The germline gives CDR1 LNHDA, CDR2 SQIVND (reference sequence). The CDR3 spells CASRPQRGGNEQFF. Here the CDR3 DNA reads TGTGCCAGTCGACCCCAACGGGGGGGGAATGAGCAGTTCTTC.

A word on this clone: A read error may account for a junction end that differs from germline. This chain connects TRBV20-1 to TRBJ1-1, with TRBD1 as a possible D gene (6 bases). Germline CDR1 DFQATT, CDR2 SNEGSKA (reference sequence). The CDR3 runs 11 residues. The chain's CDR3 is CSARRNTGRCF. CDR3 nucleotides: TGCAGTGCCAGGAGGAACACAGGGCGATGCTTT.

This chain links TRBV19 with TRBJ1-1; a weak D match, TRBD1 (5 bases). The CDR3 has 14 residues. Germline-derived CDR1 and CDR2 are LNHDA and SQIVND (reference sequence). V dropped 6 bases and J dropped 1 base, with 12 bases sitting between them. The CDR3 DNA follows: TGTGCCAGTAGCCCCGCCCAGGGGAACACTGAAGCTTTCTTT. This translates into CASSPAQGNTEAFF.